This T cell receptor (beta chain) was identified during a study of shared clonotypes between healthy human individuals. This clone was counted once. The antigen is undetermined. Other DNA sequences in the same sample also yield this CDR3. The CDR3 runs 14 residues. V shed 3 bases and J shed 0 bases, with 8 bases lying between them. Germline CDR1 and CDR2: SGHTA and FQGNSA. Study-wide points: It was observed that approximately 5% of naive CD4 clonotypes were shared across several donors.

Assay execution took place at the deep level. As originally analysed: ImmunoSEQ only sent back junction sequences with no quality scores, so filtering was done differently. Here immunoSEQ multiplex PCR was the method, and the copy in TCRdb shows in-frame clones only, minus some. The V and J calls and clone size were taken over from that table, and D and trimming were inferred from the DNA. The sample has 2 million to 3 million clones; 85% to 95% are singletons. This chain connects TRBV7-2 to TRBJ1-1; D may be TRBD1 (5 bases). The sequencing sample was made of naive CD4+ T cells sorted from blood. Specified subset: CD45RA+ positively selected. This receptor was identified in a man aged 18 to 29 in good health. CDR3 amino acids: CASSLGRVNTEAFF. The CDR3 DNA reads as TGTGCCAGCAGCTTGGGACGGGTGAACACTGAAGCTTTCTTT.